The following is a T cell receptor beta chain sequence with its context. Its matching antigen is unknown. The PCR used 60 Vbeta and 13 Jbeta primers. Sequenced by immunoSEQ multiplex PCR; TCRdb stores in-frame clones only, minus some. The sample yields around 190,000 clones, 70% to 80% seen once. This sample was included in a study of cytomegalovirus exposure and HLA in healthy donors. Donors in the study were healthy people who gave bone marrow. This CDR3 spans 15 amino acids. V lost 0 bases, J lost 4 bases, and 10 bases lay in between. CDR1 and CDR2 from the germline V gene are SGDLS and YYNGEE. General study findings and limits: Common viral pathogens seemed, in a later analysis, to connect with several of the most significant clusters.

The chain has TRBV9 and TRBJ2-2; maybe TRBD1 (6 bases). Source material: PBMCs. The sequence was collected from a man aged 25-45 years in good health and CMV-seronegative. This CDR3 is CASSVAGVGTGELFF. The CDR3 region has the DNA TGTGCCAGCAGCGTAGCAGGGGTCGGCACCGGGGAGCTGTTTTTT.